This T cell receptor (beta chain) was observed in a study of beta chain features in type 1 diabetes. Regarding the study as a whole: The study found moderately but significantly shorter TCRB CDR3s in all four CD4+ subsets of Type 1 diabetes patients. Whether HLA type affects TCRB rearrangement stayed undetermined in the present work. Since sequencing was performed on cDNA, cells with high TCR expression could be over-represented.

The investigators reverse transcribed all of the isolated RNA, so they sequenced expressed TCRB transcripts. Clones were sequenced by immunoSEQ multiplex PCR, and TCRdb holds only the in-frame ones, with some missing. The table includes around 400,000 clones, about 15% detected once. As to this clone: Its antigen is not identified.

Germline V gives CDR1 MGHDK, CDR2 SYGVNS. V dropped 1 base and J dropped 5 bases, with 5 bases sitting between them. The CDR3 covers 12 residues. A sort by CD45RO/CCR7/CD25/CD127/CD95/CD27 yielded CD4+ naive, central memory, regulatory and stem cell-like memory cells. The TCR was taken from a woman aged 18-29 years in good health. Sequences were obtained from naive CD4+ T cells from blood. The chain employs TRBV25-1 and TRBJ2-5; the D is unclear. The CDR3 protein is CASSEFEETQYF. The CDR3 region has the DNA TGTGCCAGCAGTGAATTCGAGGAGACCCAGTACTTC.